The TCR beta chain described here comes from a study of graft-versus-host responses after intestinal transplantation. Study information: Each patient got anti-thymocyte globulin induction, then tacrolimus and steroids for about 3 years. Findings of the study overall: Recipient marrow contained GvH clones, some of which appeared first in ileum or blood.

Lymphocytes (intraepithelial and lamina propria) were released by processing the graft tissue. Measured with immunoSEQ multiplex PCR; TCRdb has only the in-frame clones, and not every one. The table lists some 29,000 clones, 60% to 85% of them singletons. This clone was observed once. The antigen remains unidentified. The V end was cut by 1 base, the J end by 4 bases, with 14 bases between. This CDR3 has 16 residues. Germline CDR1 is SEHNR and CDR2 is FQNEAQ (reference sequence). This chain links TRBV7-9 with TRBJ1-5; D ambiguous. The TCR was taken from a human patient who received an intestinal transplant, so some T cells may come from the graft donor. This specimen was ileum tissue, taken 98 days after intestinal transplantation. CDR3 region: CASSLVSPGGNQPQHF. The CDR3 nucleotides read TGTGCCAGCAGCTTAGTTAGTCCCGGAGGAAATCAGCCCCAGCATTTT.